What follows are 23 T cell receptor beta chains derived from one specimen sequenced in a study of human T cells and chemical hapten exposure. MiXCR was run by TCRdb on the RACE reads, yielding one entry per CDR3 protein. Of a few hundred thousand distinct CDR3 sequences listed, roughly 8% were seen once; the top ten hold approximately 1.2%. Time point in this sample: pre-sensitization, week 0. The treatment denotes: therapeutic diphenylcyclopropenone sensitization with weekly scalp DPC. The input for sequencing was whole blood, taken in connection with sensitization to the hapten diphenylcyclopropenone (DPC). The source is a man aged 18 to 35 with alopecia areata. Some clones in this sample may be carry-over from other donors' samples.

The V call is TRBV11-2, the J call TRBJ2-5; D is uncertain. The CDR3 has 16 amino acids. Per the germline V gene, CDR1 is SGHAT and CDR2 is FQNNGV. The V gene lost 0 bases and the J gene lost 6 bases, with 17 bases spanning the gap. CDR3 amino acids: CASSLDADDPRKTQYF. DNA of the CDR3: TGTGCCAGCAGCTTAGACGCCGACGATCCCCGGAAGACCCAGTACTTC.

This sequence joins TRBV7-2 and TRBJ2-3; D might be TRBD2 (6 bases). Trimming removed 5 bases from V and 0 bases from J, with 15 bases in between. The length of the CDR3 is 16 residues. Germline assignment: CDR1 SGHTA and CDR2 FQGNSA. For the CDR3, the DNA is TGTGCCAGCAGCACGCTCCCCGGAGGGAGCACAGATACGCAGTATTTT. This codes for CASSTLPGGSTDTQYF.

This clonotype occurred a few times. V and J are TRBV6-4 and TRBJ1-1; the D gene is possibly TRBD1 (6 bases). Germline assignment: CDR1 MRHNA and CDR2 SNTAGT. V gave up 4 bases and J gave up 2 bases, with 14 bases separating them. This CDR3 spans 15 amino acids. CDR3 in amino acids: CASSAEGDPNTEAFF. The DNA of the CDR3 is TGTGCCAGCAGTGCTGAGGGGGATCCTAACACTGAAGCTTTCTTT.

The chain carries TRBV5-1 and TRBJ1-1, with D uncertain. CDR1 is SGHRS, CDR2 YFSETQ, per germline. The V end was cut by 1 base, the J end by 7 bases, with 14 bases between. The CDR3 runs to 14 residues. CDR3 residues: CASSLRPLDDEAFF. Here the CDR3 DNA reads TGCGCCAGCAGCTTGCGACCGTTGGACGATGAAGCTTTCTTT.

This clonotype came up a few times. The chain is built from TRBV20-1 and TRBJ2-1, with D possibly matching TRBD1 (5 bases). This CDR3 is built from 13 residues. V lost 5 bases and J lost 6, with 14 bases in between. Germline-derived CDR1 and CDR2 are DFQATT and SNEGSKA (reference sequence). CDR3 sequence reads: CSAPDWQGNEQFF. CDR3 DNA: TGCAGTGCTCCAGATTGGCAGGGCAATGAGCAGTTCTTC.

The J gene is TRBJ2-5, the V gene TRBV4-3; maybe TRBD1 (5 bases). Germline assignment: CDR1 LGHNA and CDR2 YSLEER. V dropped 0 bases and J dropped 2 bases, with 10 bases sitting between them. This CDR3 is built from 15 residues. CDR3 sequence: CASSQDSAGQETQYF. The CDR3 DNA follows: TGCGCCAGCAGCCAAGATTCGGCAGGGCAAGAGACCCAGTACTTC.

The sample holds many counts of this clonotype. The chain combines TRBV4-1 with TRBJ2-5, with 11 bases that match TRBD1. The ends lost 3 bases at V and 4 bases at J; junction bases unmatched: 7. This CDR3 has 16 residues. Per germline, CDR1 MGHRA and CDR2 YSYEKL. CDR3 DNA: TGCGCCAGCAGCCAGAGGGACAGGGGGGTAGGAGAGACCCAGTACTTC. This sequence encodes CASSQRDRGVGETQYF.

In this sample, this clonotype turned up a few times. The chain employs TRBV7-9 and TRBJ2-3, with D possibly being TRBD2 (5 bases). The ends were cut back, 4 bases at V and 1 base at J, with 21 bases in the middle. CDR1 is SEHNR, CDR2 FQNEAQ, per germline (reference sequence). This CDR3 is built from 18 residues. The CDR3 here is CASSSGGRTAPRTDTQYF. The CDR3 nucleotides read TGTGCCAGCAGCTCCGGTGGCAGGACTGCCCCCCGCACAGATACGCAGTATTTT.

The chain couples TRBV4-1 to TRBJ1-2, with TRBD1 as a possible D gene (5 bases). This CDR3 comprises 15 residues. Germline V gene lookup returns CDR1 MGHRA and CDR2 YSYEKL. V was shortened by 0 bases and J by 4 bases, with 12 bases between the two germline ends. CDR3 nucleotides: TGCGCCAGCAGCCAAGACCTCCAGGGATCCTATGGCTACACCTTC. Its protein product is CASSQDLQGSYGYTF.

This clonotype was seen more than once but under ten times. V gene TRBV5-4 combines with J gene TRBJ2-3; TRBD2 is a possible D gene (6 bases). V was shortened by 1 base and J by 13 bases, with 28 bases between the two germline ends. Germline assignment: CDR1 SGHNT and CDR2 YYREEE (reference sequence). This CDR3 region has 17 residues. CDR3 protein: CASSLWSSALSHSGKYF. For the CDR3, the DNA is TGTGCCAGCAGCTTGTGGTCTAGCGCTCTCTCCCACTCCGGGAAGTATTTT.

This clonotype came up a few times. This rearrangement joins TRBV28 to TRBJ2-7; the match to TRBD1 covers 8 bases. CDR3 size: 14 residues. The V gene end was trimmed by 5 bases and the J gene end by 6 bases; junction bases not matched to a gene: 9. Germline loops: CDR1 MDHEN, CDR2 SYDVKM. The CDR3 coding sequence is TGTGCCAGCAGTCTGACAGGGGAGGTGTTCGAGCAGTACTTC. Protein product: CASSLTGEVFEQYF.

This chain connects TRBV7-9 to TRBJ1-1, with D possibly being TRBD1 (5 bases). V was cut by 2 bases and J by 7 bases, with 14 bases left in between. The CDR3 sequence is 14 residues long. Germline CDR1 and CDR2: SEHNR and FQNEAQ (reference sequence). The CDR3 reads CASSLWRTGREAFF. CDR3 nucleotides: TGTGCCAGCAGCTTATGGCGGACGGGACGTGAAGCTTTCTTT.

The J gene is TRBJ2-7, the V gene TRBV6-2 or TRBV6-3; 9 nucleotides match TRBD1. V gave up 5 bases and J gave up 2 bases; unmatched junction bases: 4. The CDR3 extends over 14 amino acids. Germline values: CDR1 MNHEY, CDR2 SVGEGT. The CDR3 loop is CASSTDRGAYEQYF. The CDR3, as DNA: TGTGCCAGCAGTACGGACAGGGGCGCCTACGAGCAGTACTTC.

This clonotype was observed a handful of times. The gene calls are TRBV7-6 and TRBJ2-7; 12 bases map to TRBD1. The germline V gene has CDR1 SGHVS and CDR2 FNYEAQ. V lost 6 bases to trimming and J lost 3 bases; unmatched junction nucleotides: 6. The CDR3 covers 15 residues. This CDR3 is CASSPGQGALYEQYF. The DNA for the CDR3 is TGTGCCAGCAGTCCGGGACAGGGGGCACTCTACGAGCAGTACTTC.

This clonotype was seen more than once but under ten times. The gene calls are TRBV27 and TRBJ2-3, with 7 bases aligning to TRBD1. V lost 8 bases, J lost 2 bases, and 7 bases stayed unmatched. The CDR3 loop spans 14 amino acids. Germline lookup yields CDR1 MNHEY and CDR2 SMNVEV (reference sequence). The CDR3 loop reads CASRWTGTTDTQYF. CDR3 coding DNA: TGTGCCAGCCGCTGGACAGGAACCACAGATACGCAGTATTTT.

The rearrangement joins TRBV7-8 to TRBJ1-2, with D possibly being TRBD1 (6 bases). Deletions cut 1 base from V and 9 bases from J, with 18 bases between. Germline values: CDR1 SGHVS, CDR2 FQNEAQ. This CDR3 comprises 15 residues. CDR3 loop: CASSLGTASSPRYTF. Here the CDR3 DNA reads TGTGCCAGCAGCTTAGGGACAGCGAGTTCCCCCCGCTACACCTTC.

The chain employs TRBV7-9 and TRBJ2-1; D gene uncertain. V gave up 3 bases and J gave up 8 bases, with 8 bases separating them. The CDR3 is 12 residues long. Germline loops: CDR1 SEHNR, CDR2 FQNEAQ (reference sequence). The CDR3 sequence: CASSFGPDEQFF. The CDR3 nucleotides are TGTGCCAGCAGCTTTGGCCCGGATGAGCAGTTCTTC.

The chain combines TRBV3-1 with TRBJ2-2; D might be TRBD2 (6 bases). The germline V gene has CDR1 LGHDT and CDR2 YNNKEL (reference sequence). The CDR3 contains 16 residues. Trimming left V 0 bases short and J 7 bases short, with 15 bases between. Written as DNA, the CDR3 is TGTGCCAGCAGCCAAGATCGGGGGACGTTCTACGGGGAGCTGTTTTTT. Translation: CASSQDRGTFYGELFF.

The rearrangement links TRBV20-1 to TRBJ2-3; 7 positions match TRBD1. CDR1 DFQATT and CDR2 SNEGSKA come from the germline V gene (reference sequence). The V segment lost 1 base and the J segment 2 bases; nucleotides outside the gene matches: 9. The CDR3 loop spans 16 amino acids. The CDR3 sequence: CSARVPGQRFTDTQYF. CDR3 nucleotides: TGCAGTGCTAGAGTTCCGGGACAGAGATTCACAGATACGCAGTATTTT.

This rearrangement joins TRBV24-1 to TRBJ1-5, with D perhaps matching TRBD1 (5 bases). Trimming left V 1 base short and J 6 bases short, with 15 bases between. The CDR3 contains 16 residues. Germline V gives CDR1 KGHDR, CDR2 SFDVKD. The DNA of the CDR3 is TGTGCCACCAGTGATTTCCAACAGGTGAGTTGTCAGCCCCAGCATTTT. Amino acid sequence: CATSDFQQVSCQPQHF.

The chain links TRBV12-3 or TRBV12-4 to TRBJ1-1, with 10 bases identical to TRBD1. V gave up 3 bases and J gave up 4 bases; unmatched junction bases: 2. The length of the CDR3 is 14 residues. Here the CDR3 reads CASSLGTGATEAFF. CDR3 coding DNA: TGTGCCAGCAGTTTGGGGACAGGGGCCACTGAAGCTTTCTTT.

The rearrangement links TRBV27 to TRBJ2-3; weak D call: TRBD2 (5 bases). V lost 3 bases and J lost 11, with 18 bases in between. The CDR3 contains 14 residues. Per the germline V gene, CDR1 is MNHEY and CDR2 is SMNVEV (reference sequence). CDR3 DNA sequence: TGTGCCAGCAGTTTTCTGGTAGCGCGACAACGGCAGTATTTT. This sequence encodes CASSFLVARQRQYF.

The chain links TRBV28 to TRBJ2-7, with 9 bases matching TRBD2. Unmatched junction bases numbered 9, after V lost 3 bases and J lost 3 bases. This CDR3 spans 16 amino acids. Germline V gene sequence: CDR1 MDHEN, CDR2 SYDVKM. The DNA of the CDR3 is TGTGCCAGCAGTTTGAGGTTACTAGCGGGCTTCTACGAGCAGTACTTC. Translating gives CASSLRLLAGFYEQYF.